The 26 T cell receptor beta chains reported below all come from one sample, sequenced in a study of blood T cells in healthy people across ages. The second PCR ran roughly 6 to 12 cycles with a sample-barcoded 5' primer and J-beta primers. Via MiXCR, TCRdb re-called the 5' RACE reads, giving one row per CDR3 protein. The table records 630,000 or so distinct CDR3 sequences, approximately 31% of them present only once. Sequenced: blood. These receptors were collected from a woman older than 75 in good health.

The table lists this clonotype with many counts. Possible read error: a much larger clone is one base away. J is TRBJ2-7 and V is TRBV5-1; a weak D match, TRBD1 (5 bases). Germline assignment: CDR1 SGHRS and CDR2 YFSETQ. The CDR3 consists of 14 residues. Deletions cut 5 bases from V and 5 bases from J, with 17 bases between. CDR3 DNA: TGCGCCAGCAGGTCCCTTACAGGTCGGGACGAGCAGTACTTC. Its protein product is CASRSLTGRDEQYF.

This clonotype was counted at least ten times. V usage is TRBV2 and J usage is TRBJ2-5; 11 nucleotides line up with TRBD2. Germline-derived CDR1 and CDR2 are SNHLY and FYNNEI. J lost 1 base, V lost 5 bases, and 12 bases had no gene match. This CDR3 is built from 18 residues. The CDR3 region has the DNA TGTGCCAGCAGTAAGGGGTCTAGCGGGGGGAGATCCCAAGAGACCCAGTACTTC. This gives the protein CASSKGSSGGRSQETQYF.

The chain joins TRBV9 to TRBJ1-3; D remains unclear. The length of the CDR3 is 16 residues. Germline CDR1 reads SGDLS; CDR2 reads YYNGEE. V lost 1 base, J lost 2 bases, and 13 bases lay in between. DNA of the CDR3: TGTGCCAGCAGCGTATCACCCGGCAGAGCTGGAAACACCATATATTTT. Amino acids: CASSVSPGRAGNTIYF.

This chain links TRBV7-2 with TRBJ1-1; TRBD1 matches at 9 bases. Germline-derived CDR1 and CDR2 are SGHTA and FQGNSA. The CDR3 contains 15 residues. V gave up 4 bases and J gave up 0 bases; unmatched junction bases: 3. This CDR3 is CASSWGTGLNTEAFF. The CDR3 DNA reads as TGTGCCAGCAGCTGGGGGACAGGGTTGAACACTGAAGCTTTCTTT.

Remarks on this clonotype: At one boundary the junction diverges from the germline segment, which might be a read error. The chain couples TRBV10-3 to TRBJ2-4, with unresolved D. The J call may be wrong; the DNA end is better matched by TRBJ2-7. From germline, CDR1 is ENHRY and CDR2 SYGVKD. The CDR3 is 14 amino acids. This CDR3 reads CAIGESEQTYEQYF. The CDR3 region has the DNA TGTGCCATCGGTGAGTCTGAGCAGACCTACGAGCAGTACTTC.

This clonotype has ten or more counts. V gene TRBV10-3 combines with J gene TRBJ1-5, with a tentative D call TRBD1 (6 bases). V was shortened by 3 bases and J by 0 bases, with 9 bases between the two germline ends. This CDR3 is 15 amino acids long. The germline V gene encodes CDR1 ENHRY and CDR2 SYGVKD. The CDR3: CAISEGQYSNQPQHF. CDR3 DNA: TGTGCCATCAGTGAAGGACAGTATAGCAATCAGCCCCAGCATTTT.

This clonotype was counted at least ten times. The chain employs TRBV7-8 and TRBJ2-1; a possible D gene is TRBD1 (6 bases). The CDR3 contains 15 residues. Germline V CDR1 and CDR2: SGHVS, FQNEAQ. Trimming removed 1 base at V and 6 bases at J, with 13 bases between. CDR3 sequence reads: CASSLVQGLLNEQFF. As DNA, the CDR3 is TGTGCCAGCAGCTTAGTACAGGGATTACTCAATGAGCAGTTCTTC. Full variable domain (missing parts from reference TRBV7-8 and TRBJ2-1): GAGVSQSPRYKVAKRGQDVALRCDPISGHVSLFWYQQALGQGPEFLTYFQNEAQLDKSGLPSDRFFAERPEGSVSTLKIQRTQQEDSAVYLCASSLVQGLLNEQFFGPGTRLTVL.

A remark on this clonotype: With a much larger clone just one base away, this may be a read error. The chain joins TRBV5-1 to TRBJ2-1, with 8 bases identical to TRBD2. CDR1 SGHRS and CDR2 YFSETQ come from the germline V gene. The CDR3 sequence is 20 residues long. V was clipped by 3 bases and J by 4 bases; unmatched bases: 21. The DNA of the CDR3 is TGCGCCAGCAGCTCAACACCGCCAGCGGGGGACCATAGAGTTTACAATGAGCAGTTCTTC. As protein: CASSSTPPAGDHRVYNEQFF. The whole variable domain, remainder taken from reference TRBV5-1 and TRBJ2-1, is KAGVTQTPRYLIKTRGQQVTLSCSPISGHRSVSWYQQTPGQGLQFLFEYFSETQRNKGNFPGRFSGRQFSNSRSEMNVSTLELGDSALYLCASSSTPPAGDHRVYNEQFFGPGTRLTVL.

V gene TRBV12-3 or TRBV12-4 combines with J gene TRBJ2-4; D possibly corresponds to TRBD1 (5 bases). Trimming took off 5 bases at V and 3 bases at J, with 8 bases between the two ends. This CDR3 is 13 amino acids long. The chain's CDR3 is CASSTTGKNIQYF. The CDR3 DNA reads as TGTGCCAGCAGTACTACAGGCAAAAACATTCAGTACTTC.

There are many counts of this clonotype. The chain uses TRBV24-1 and TRBJ2-1; 9 nucleotides match TRBD1. In germline, CDR1 is KGHDR, CDR2 SFDVKD. Trimming removed 4 bases from V and 6 bases from J; junction bases left unmatched: 9. The CDR3 length is 16 residues. Written as DNA, the CDR3 is TGTGCCACCAGTGACCGGGACAGGGCCTGGGGCAATGAGCAGTTCTTC. Its translation is CATSDRDRAWGNEQFF.

The chain uses TRBV12-5 and TRBJ2-2; 11 bases are shared with TRBD1. The ends lost 5 bases at V and 4 bases at J; junction bases unmatched: 3. CDR1 is LGHNT, CDR2 FRNRAP, per germline. CDR3 length: 15 amino acids. The CDR3 region has the DNA TGTGCTAGTGGTCCCGGGACAGGGGGCACCGGGGAGCTGTTTTTT. This encodes CASGPGTGGTGELFF. Based on the CDR3 plus reference TRBV12-5 and TRBJ2-2, the full variable domain is DARVTQTPRHKVTEMGQEVTMRCQPILGHNTVFWYRQTMMQGLELLAYFRNRAPLDDSGMPKDRFSAEMPDATLATLKIQPSEPRDSAVYFCASGPGTGGTGELFFGEGSRLTVL.

Ten or more counts support this clonotype. The chain carries TRBV6-2 or TRBV6-3 and TRBJ2-5; tentatively, D is TRBD2 (5 bases). The ends were cut back, 1 base at V and 5 bases at J, with 20 bases in the middle. This CDR3 region has 17 residues. Germline-derived CDR1 and CDR2 are MNHEY and SVGEGT. The CDR3 DNA is TGTGCCAGCAGTTACTATGGCGAGGGAATCCAACGGGAGACCCAGTACTTC. This sequence encodes CASSYYGEGIQRETQYF.

The table lists this clonotype with a few counts. V usage is TRBV20-1 and J usage is TRBJ2-1; 10 bases agree with TRBD1. J was trimmed by 13 bases and V by 3 bases; bases with no gene match: 15. The CDR3 spans 15 residues. Germline V lookup: CDR1 DFQATT, CDR2 SNEGSKA (reference sequence). In DNA, the CDR3 is TGCAGTGCTAGCAAGGGGACAGGGGAGGCAGAGACCCAGTTCTTC. Amino acids: CSASKGTGEAETQFF.

This clonotype was seen many times. V and J are TRBV6-1 and TRBJ2-7; 9 nucleotides line up with TRBD1. The CDR3 totals 15 residues. V lost 4 bases, J lost 1 base, and 5 bases stayed unmatched. Germline loops: CDR1 MNHNS, CDR2 SASEGT. CDR3 in DNA: TGTGCCAGCAGTGCGACGACAGGGGGTTCCTACGAGCAGTACTTC. Translation gives CASSATTGGSYEQYF.

This clonotype was recorded at least ten times. The J gene is TRBJ2-3, the V gene TRBV29-1, with TRBD1 matching 8 bases. The CDR3 is 13 residues long. V lost 8 bases to trimming and J lost 6 bases; unmatched junction nucleotides: 10. The germline V gene encodes CDR1 SQVTM and CDR2 ANQGSEA. The CDR3 region has the DNA TGCAGCTTCGGACAGGGTGGGGGGGATACGCAGTATTTT. Translating gives CSFGQGGGDTQYF.

V usage is TRBV20-1 and J usage is TRBJ2-5; 9 bases match TRBD2. Per germline, CDR1 DFQATT and CDR2 SNEGSKA (reference sequence). With 3 bases clipped from V and 2 bases from J, the junction kept 4 bases outside the gene matches. There are 14 residues in the CDR3. The CDR3 region is CSASVAGVQETQYF. Here the CDR3 DNA reads TGCAGTGCTAGTGTAGCGGGGGTACAAGAGACCCAGTACTTC.

This clonotype was counted at least ten times. An end of the junction differs from the germline gene, which may be a read error. The chain couples TRBV5-1 to TRBJ2-5, with 14 positions matching TRBD2. From germline, CDR1 is SGHRS and CDR2 YFSETQ. The CDR3 contains 16 residues. Here the CDR3 DNA reads TGTGCCAGCAGCCCGGGACTAGCGGGAGTCCAAGAGACCCAGTACTTC. This gives the protein CASSPGLAGVQETQYF.

Ten or more counts support this clonotype. The chain's CDR3 is CASSYGRGSYNEQFF. The DNA of the CDR3 is TGTGCCAGCAGTTACGGGCGGGGCTCCTACAATGAGCAGTTCTTC. This chain links TRBV6-6 with TRBJ2-1, with a weak D call TRBD2 (6 bases). The CDR3 covers 15 residues. V dropped 2 bases and J dropped 0 bases, with 8 bases sitting between them. In germline, CDR1 is MNHNY, CDR2 SVGAGI (reference sequence).

There are many counts of this clonotype. The V gene is TRBV27, the J gene TRBJ2-7; D perhaps matches TRBD2 (7 bases). CDR3 size: 13 residues. V gave up 7 bases and J gave up 7 bases, with 17 bases separating them. Germline loops: CDR1 MNHEY, CDR2 SMNVEV (reference sequence). This chain's CDR3 is CASKGGLADEQYF. The CDR3 DNA reads TGTGCCAGCAAGGGGGGGCTAGCGGATGAGCAGTACTTC.

There are many counts of this clonotype. The chain links TRBV12-3 or TRBV12-4 to TRBJ2-6; D remains ambiguous. Trimming pared 1 base from V and 2 bases from J, leaving 6 bases between. The CDR3 consists of 15 residues. In nucleotides, the CDR3 is TGTGCCAGCAGTTTAGGATCTGCTGGGGCCAACGTCCTGACTTTC. This sequence encodes CASSLGSAGANVLTF.

The J gene is TRBJ2-7, the V gene TRBV5-1, with 10 bases lining up with TRBD2. CDR1 and CDR2 from the germline V gene are SGHRS and YFSETQ. V was clipped by 1 base and J by 4 bases; unmatched bases: 11. The CDR3 is 17 amino acids. The CDR3 nucleotides read TGCGCCAGCAGCTTGAGGCTAGCGGGAGAAATCAAGTACGAGCAGTACTTC. It is translated as CASSLRLAGEIKYEQYF. The whole variable domain, filled in from reference TRBV5-1 and TRBJ2-7, reads KAGVTQTPRYLIKTRGQQVTLSCSPISGHRSVSWYQQTPGQGLQFLFEYFSETQRNKGNFPGRFSGRQFSNSRSEMNVSTLELGDSALYLCASSLRLAGEIKYEQYFGPGTRLTVT.

This clonotype was seen at least ten times. This chain joins TRBV7-3 and TRBJ2-3; TRBD2 agrees at 7 bases. V was pared by 10 bases and J by 2 bases, with 18 bases of the junction left unmatched. The CDR3 contains 17 residues. Germline CDR1 and CDR2: SGHTA and FQGTGA. CDR3 bases: TGTGCCAATACGGGGCTAGCGGAGGGCCCTCCCACAGATACGCAGTATTTT. Its translation is CANTGLAEGPPTDTQYF.

This clonotype has ten or more counts. The chain links TRBV24-1 to TRBJ2-1; maybe TRBD2 (5 bases). The CDR3 is made up of 12 amino acids. Germline CDR1 reads KGHDR; CDR2 reads SFDVKD. Between the trimmed V and J ends, which lost 9 bases and 0 bases, there was a span of 5 bases. CDR3 sequence: CATGSSYNEQFF. In nucleotides, the CDR3 is TGTGCCACCGGGAGCTCCTACAATGAGCAGTTCTTC.

This clonotype was detected ten times or more. The V gene is TRBV7-3, the J gene TRBJ2-5; D ambiguous. CDR1 and CDR2 from the germline V gene are SGHTA and FQGTGA. V shed 6 bases and J shed 0 bases, with 8 bases lying between them. The CDR3 is made up of 13 amino acids. The CDR3 region is CASSRADQETQYF. In nucleotides, the CDR3 is TGTGCCAGCAGTCGGGCAGACCAAGAGACCCAGTACTTC. The full variable domain, its missing parts supplied by reference TRBV7-3 and TRBJ2-5, is GAGVSQTPSNKVTEKGKYVELRCDPISGHTALYWYRQSLGQGPEFLIYFQGTGAADDSGLPNDRFFAVRPEGSVSTLKIQRTERGDSAVYLCASSRADQETQYFGPGTRLLVL.

To note about this clonotype: Compared with germline, one end of the junction differs, possibly owing to a read error. J is TRBJ2-6 and V is TRBV6-5; D assignment may be TRBD1 or TRBD2 (5 bases each). The CDR3 has 15 residues. Germline V CDR1 and CDR2: MNHEY, SVGAGI. The CDR3 loop is CASSDGAAGANVRTF. For the CDR3, the DNA is TGCGCCAGCAGCGACGGGGCAGCTGGGGCCAACGTCCGGACTTTC.

A single count supports this clonotype. This chain joins TRBV5-6 and TRBJ1-2; D is undetermined. Germline V lookup: CDR1 SGHDT, CDR2 YYEEEE. The CDR3 is 14 residues long. The ends were cut back, 3 bases at V and 8 bases at J, with 17 bases in the middle. The CDR3 region has the DNA TGTGCCAGCAGCTCCGGTCGGCGTATCGGGGGCTACACCTTC. Its translation is CASSSGRRIGGYTF. Combining the CDR3 with reference TRBV5-6 and TRBJ1-2 gives the whole variable domain DAGVTQSPTHLIKTRGQQVTLRCSPKSGHDTVSWYQQALGQGPQFIFQYYEEEERQRGNFPDRFSGHQFPNYSSELNVNALLLGDSALYLCASSSGRRIGGYTFGSGTRLTVV.